The 16 T cell receptor beta chains listed next were all sequenced from one sample in a study of CD8 T cells in ankylosing spondylitis. The antigens for these receptors are not known. Study results and limitations: Made up of eight highly homologous variants, a TCR beta motif appeared characteristic of ankylosing spondylitis blood.

TCRdb re-derived calls from the 5' RACE reads in MiXCR, one entry per CDR3 protein. The data contain about 540,000 distinct CDR3 sequences, 9.5% to 15% of them singletons. The sample consisted of blood, either unsorted or a sorted T cell fraction (not recorded which). The receptors shown here come from a male donor with ankylosing spondylitis.

A few counts support this clonotype. The rearrangement joins TRBV7-2 to TRBJ2-2; the D gene is possibly TRBD2 (6 bases). V lost 5 bases and J lost 2, with 12 bases in between. Germline CDR1 is SGHTA and CDR2 is FQGNSA. The CDR3 totals 15 residues. The CDR3 loop is CASSGTGLNTGELFF. The CDR3 DNA reads as TGTGCCAGCAGCGGAACGGGACTTAACACCGGGGAGCTGTTTTTT.

This clonotype was observed once. A clone one base away is much larger, so this may be a read error. The CDR3 does not end in the conserved phenylalanine or tryptophan, so this is likely a read error. The J gene is TRBJ2-1, the V gene TRBV12-3 or TRBV12-4, with a tentative D call TRBD2 (6 bases). The CDR3 contains 18 residues. The V end was cut by 6 bases, the J end by 4 bases, with 25 bases between. This chain's CDR3 is CASRRSLSRRAGYNEQFS. As DNA, the CDR3 is TGTGCCAGCAGGCGCTCTCTAAGTAGGAGGGCAGGATACAATGAGCAGTTCTCC.

This sequence joins TRBV19 and TRBJ2-1; D may be TRBD2 (6 bases). Trimming pared 7 bases from V and 1 base from J, leaving 14 bases between. This CDR3 spans 15 amino acids. Germline assignment: CDR1 LNHDA and CDR2 SQIVND (reference sequence). CDR3 bases: TGTGCCAGTAAGATAGCGGCGGGGTCCTACAATGAGCAGTTCTTC. Amino acids: CASKIAAGSYNEQFF.

This chain joins TRBV7-2 and TRBJ2-7, with D tentatively TRBD1 or TRBD2 (6 bases each). This CDR3 is 15 amino acids long. Between the trimmed V and J ends, which lost 2 bases and 3 bases, there was a span of 14 bases. Looked up from germline, CDR1 is SGHTA and CDR2 is FQGNSA. The CDR3, as DNA: TGTGCCAGCAGCTTAACCCGGGGGCTCCTCTACGAGCAGTACTTC. Protein: CASSLTRGLLYEQYF.

This clonotype was detected a few times. This rearrangement joins TRBV29-1 to TRBJ2-2, with TRBD2 matching 7 bases. CDR1 SQVTM and CDR2 ANQGSEA come from the germline V gene. After removal of 6 bases from V and 7 bases from J, the junction contained 11 bases not matched to a gene. CDR3 length equals 14 residues. The CDR3 protein is CSVMREGLFGELFF. DNA of the CDR3: TGCAGCGTCATGAGGGAGGGCCTCTTCGGGGAGCTGTTTTTT.

This clonotype was found many times. The V gene is TRBV20-1, the J gene TRBJ2-1, with TRBD2 identical over 12 bases. This CDR3 contains 15 residues. The germline CDR1 and CDR2 sequences are DFQATT and SNEGSKA (reference sequence). With V trimmed by 5 bases and J by 5 bases, 7 bases remained unmatched. The CDR3 protein is CSASRWTSGNNEQFF. The DNA for the CDR3 is TGCAGTGCTTCCCGCTGGACTAGCGGGAACAATGAGCAGTTCTTC.

This clonotype was seen a handful of times. This chain connects TRBV6-5 to TRBJ2-4; no clear D. Germline loops: CDR1 MNHEY, CDR2 SVGAGI. V lost 4 bases to trimming and J lost 3 bases, with 19 bases between them. The CDR3 is made up of 17 amino acids. CDR3: CASSSGPAPMGKNIQYF. The CDR3 bases are TGTGCCAGCAGTTCAGGACCGGCCCCGATGGGCAAAAACATTCAGTACTTC.

This clonotype was picked up many times. This chain links TRBV5-1 with TRBJ2-7; D assignment may be TRBD1 or TRBD2 (6 bases each). This CDR3 is built from 17 residues. The V end lost 4 bases, the J end lost 3 bases, and 23 bases lay between the germline ends. The germline V gene has CDR1 SGHRS and CDR2 YFSETQ. This CDR3 is CASSPPWWGDIFYEQYV. The CDR3 DNA sequence: TGCGCCAGCAGCCCGCCTTGGTGGGGGGACATCTTCTACGAGCAGTACGTC.

This clonotype was counted between two and nine times. This chain links TRBV5-1 with TRBJ2-2; D tentatively fits TRBD1 or TRBD2 (5 bases each). There are 15 residues in the CDR3. Trimming removed 9 bases at V and 3 bases at J, with 18 bases between. CDR1 SGHRS and CDR2 YFSETQ come from the germline V gene. DNA of the CDR3: TGCGCCACCAAGAGGGGACCCGGGGACACCGGGGAGCTGTTTTTT. This codes for CATKRGPGDTGELFF.

This clonotype has a handful of counts. Written as DNA, the CDR3 is TGCAGTGCTCCACCAGGGGTATCTGAAGCTTTCTTT. Protein product: CSAPPGVSEAFF. This chain joins TRBV20-1 and TRBJ1-1; perhaps TRBD1 as D (6 bases). The CDR3 has 12 amino acids. CDR1 and CDR2 from the germline V gene are DFQATT and SNEGSKA (reference sequence). Trimming removed 5 bases from V and 6 bases from J, with 13 bases in between.

This clonotype came up many times. The chain couples TRBV2 to TRBJ2-5; TRBD1 is a possible D gene (6 bases). This CDR3 comprises 13 residues. Germline V lookup: CDR1 SNHLY, CDR2 FYNNEI. V was clipped by 6 bases and J by 2 bases, with 10 bases between them. CDR3 region: CASRRGQQETQYF. DNA for the CDR3: TGTGCCAGCAGAAGAGGACAGCAAGAGACCCAGTACTTC.

This clonotype was seen many times. The chain couples TRBV14 to TRBJ2-1; D gene uncertain. The CDR3 is 14 residues long. CDR1 is SGHDN, CDR2 FVKESK, per germline. Trimming shortened V by 0 bases and J by 7 bases, and 10 bases separated the two germline ends. In DNA, the CDR3 is TGTGCCAGCAGCCAAGATCTACAGTCGAATGAGCAGTTCTTC. Its translation: CASSQDLQSNEQFF.

The chain is built from TRBV5-5 and TRBJ2-3; D remains unclear. Per the germline V gene, CDR1 is SGHKS and CDR2 is YYEKEE (reference sequence). Trimming left V 4 bases short and J 3 bases short, with 12 bases between. The CDR3 has 14 amino acids. The CDR3 DNA reads TGTGCCAGCAGCCCCCTTCGAGAAACAGATACGCAGTATTTT. Residues: CASSPLRETDTQYF.

The chain carries TRBV30 and TRBJ1-6, with D hard to call. The germline V and J ends were trimmed by 1 base and 13 bases, with 14 bases remaining between them. Germline V gene lookup returns CDR1 GTSNPN and CDR2 SVGIG (reference sequence). This CDR3 comprises 13 residues. In nucleotides, the CDR3 is TGTGCCTGGAGTGAGAGGCATAGGGTCCCCCTCCACTTT. Protein product: CAWSERHRVPLHF.

This clonotype turned up a few times. The genes are TRBV10-1 and TRBJ2-1; tentative D call: TRBD2 (5 bases). CDR3 length: 16 residues. The V end lost 5 bases, the J end lost 0 bases, and 14 bases lay between the germline ends. Germline values: CDR1 WNHNN, CDR2 SYGVQD (reference sequence). CDR3 DNA sequence: TGCGCCAGCAGTAGACTAAGGCCGAGCTCCTACAATGAGCAGTTCTTC. It encodes CASSRLRPSSYNEQFF.

The J gene is TRBJ1-5, the V gene TRBV7-2; D gene uncertain. Germline V gene lookup returns CDR1 SGHTA and CDR2 FQGNSA. With 6 bases removed from V and 7 bases from J, the gap between germline ends came to 19 bases. The CDR3 covers 15 residues. The CDR3 DNA sequence: TGTGCCAGCAGTCACGCCGGATCGATGGTCCAGCCCCAGCATTTT. This codes for CASSHAGSMVQPQHF.